This is a list of T cell receptor beta chains from one sample in a study of T cells of healthy individuals. MiXCR, applied by TCRdb to the 5' RACE reads, yields one record per CDR3 protein. The table shows approximately 50,000 distinct CDR3 sequences, with roughly 15% occurring only once. The receptors here all came from a human donor in good health. CDR3s include the opening cysteine and the closing phenylalanine or tryptophan. The D gene is left open where the match is weak. The listing skips clone size in some rows; elsewhere it reads once, few, many or a size class.

D,J,V,size,CDR3,DNA
TRBD2,TRBJ2-7,TRBV20-1,many,CSAGEAAAGVYEQYF,TGCAGTGCTGGGGAGGCGGCAGCGGGAGTCTACGAGCAGTACTTC
-,TRBJ2-5,TRBV18,-,CASSPIHQETQYF,TGTGCCAGCTCACCAATTCACCAAGAGACCCAGTACTTC
-,TRBJ2-7,TRBV24-1,few,CATSKGTSPQQYF,TGTGCCACCAGTAAGGGCACTAGTCCCCAACAGTACTTC
-,TRBJ1-5,TRBV20-1,many,CSAREAGAYSNQPQHF,TGCAGTGCTAGAGAGGCGGGAGCCTATAGCAATCAGCCCCAGCATTTT
TRBD1,TRBJ1-2,TRBV4-3,few,CASSQGQGKFGYTF,TGCGCCAGCAGCCAGGGACAGGGGAAGTTTGGCTACACCTTC
TRBD1,TRBJ1-1,TRBV5-1,many,CASSMGQGGEAFF,TGCGCCAGCAGCATGGGACAGGGCGGAGAAGCTTTCTTT
TRBD2,TRBJ2-1,TRBV4-1,-,CASTEGAGGYNEQFF,TGCGCCAGCACCGAGGGAGCGGGGGGTTACAATGAGCAGTTCTTC
-,TRBJ1-5,TRBV5-1,many,CASSLEDGSNQPQHF,TGCGCCAGCAGCTTGGAGGACGGAAGCAATCAGCCCCAGCATTTT
-,TRBJ2-1,TRBV7-9,many,CASSLDPLARGASYNEQFF,TGTGCCAGCAGCTTAGACCCCCTCGCTAGGGGTGCGTCCTACAATGAGCAGTTCTTC
-,TRBJ2-4,TRBV18,few,CASSPVRTAVKNIQYF,TGTGCCAGCTCACCCGTCAGGACAGCAGTCAAAAACATTCAGTACTTC
TRBD2,TRBJ2-7,TRBV20-1,few,CSARREREGLNEQYF,TGCAGTGCTAGAAGAGAGCGGGAGGGCCTAAACGAGCAGTACTTC
-,TRBJ1-4,TRBV2,few,CASIGQPATNEKLFF,TGTGCCAGCATAGGACAGCCAGCAACTAATGAAAAACTGTTTTTT
-,TRBJ1-2,TRBV7-9,many,CASSLVVNYGYTF,TGTGCCAGCAGCTTAGTAGTTAACTATGGCTACACCTTC
-,TRBJ2-2,TRBV20-1,few,CSASGSGENTGELFF,TGCAGTGCTAGTGGCTCGGGAGAGAACACCGGGGAGCTGTTTTTT
-,TRBJ1-5,TRBV10-2,few,CASSDHGSNQPQHF,TGCGCCAGCAGTGACCACGGGAGCAATCAGCCCCAGCATTTT
-,TRBJ1-2,TRBV2,many,CASIDSRGANYGYTF,TGTGCCAGCATCGACTCCAGGGGAGCTAACTATGGCTACACCTTC
TRBD2,TRBJ2-1,TRBV10-3,-,CAISPGTSGYNEQFF,TGTGCCATCAGCCCCGGGACTAGCGGTTACAATGAGCAGTTCTTC
-,TRBJ1-2,TRBV20-1,many,CSARAPANYGYTF,TGCAGTGCTAGGGCACCTGCTAACTATGGCTACACCTTC
TRBD1,TRBJ1-5,TRBV20-1,-,CSATGQPYSNQPQHF,TGCAGTGCTACGGGACAGCCTTATAGCAATCAGCCCCAGCATTTT
TRBD1,TRBJ1-5,TRBV5-4,-,CASSGRGQGNQPQHF,TGTGCCAGCAGCGGGAGGGGGCAGGGCAATCAGCCCCAGCATTTT
-,TRBJ2-1,TRBV7-2,-,CASSRNTGMGYNEQFF,TGTGCCAGCAGCCGAAATACAGGAATGGGTTACAATGAGCAGTTCTTC
TRBD1,TRBJ2-5,TRBV7-9,few,CASSAGQAQETQYF,TGTGCCAGCAGCGCCGGACAGGCCCAAGAGACCCAGTACTTC
-,TRBJ1-1,TRBV29-1,-,CSVRVGGEAFF,TGCAGCGTTCGGGTGGGGGGGGAAGCTTTCTTT
TRBD1,TRBJ2-3,TRBV5-4,many,CASSSGQISPREDTQYF,TGTGCCAGCAGCTCGGGACAGATAAGCCCCCGGGAAGATACGCAGTATTTT
-,TRBJ1-2,TRBV5-4,-,CASSWDGFEGYTF,TGTGCCAGCAGCTGGGACGGTTTTGAAGGCTACACCTTC
-,TRBJ1-5,TRBV20-1,-,CSARSKGGNQPQHF,TGCAGTGCTAGGTCTAAGGGAGGCAATCAGCCCCAGCATTTT
-,TRBJ2-7,TRBV4-3,-,CASSQGVRGPYEQYF,TGCGCCAGCAGCCAAGGGGTGAGAGGGCCCTACGAGCAGTACTTC
-,TRBJ2-2,TRBV15,-,CATSNPRTNTGELFF,TGTGCCACCAGCAACCCAAGAACTAACACCGGGGAGCTGTTTTTT
TRBD1,TRBJ1-2,TRBV12-3/TRBV12-4,-,CASSLGDRSNYGYTF,TGTGCCAGCAGTTTAGGGGACAGGTCTAACTATGGCTACACCTTC
-,TRBJ2-2,TRBV2,few,CASKGRELFF,TGTGCCAGCAAGGGGCGGGAGCTGTTTTTT
-,TRBJ2-2,TRBV6-2/TRBV6-3,many,CASIRTSLTPRLPGELFF,TGTGCCAGCATTAGGACCTCGTTGACCCCCCGCCTACCTGGGGAGCTGTTTTTT
TRBD2,TRBJ2-3,TRBV24-1,few,CATSDWRSAGVDTQYF,TGTGCCACCAGTGATTGGCGATCGGCGGGAGTAGATACGCAGTATTTT
-,TRBJ2-5,TRBV20-1,many,CSASGPTETQYF,TGCAGTGCTAGTGGTCCTACGGAGACCCAGTACTTC
-,TRBJ2-5,TRBV7-7,few,CATSEGGFGETQYF,TGTGCCACCTCGGAGGGGGGCTTCGGGGAGACCCAGTACTTC
-,TRBJ2-2,TRBV12-3/TRBV12-4,-,CASSPGWAGELFF,TGTGCCAGCAGCCCGGGATGGGCCGGGGAGCTGTTTTTT
-,TRBJ2-6,TRBV18,-,CASSPTRYTGANVLTF,TGTGCCAGCTCACCCACTCGGTACACTGGGGCCAACGTCCTGACTTTC
-,TRBJ1-4,TRBV2,-,CASSESATNEKLFF,TGTGCCAGCAGTGAATCCGCAACTAATGAAAAACTGTTTTTT
-,TRBJ1-2,TRBV10-2,few,CASSEQGSGGYTF,TGCGCCAGCAGTGAACAGGGTTCGGGTGGCTACACCTTC
TRBD1,TRBJ1-2,TRBV19,-,CASSAGQGGDYGYTF,TGTGCCAGTAGTGCAGGACAGGGTGGTGACTATGGCTACACCTTC
TRBD2,TRBJ2-3,TRBV9,few,CASSPRGLAGGFSDTQYF,TGTGCCAGCAGCCCAAGAGGGTTGGCGGGGGGTTTCTCAGATACGCAGTATTTT
-,TRBJ2-2,TRBV11-2,once,CASSLSGHGTGELFF,TGTGCCAGCAGCTTATCTGGGCACGGGACCGGGGAGCTGTTTTTT
-,TRBJ1-1,TRBV5-6,many,CASSLIPAGKMNTEAFF,TGTGCCAGCAGCTTAATCCCGGCCGGTAAGATGAACACTGAAGCTTTCTTT
-,TRBJ2-2,TRBV29-1,-,CSVDRGATGELFF,TGCAGCGTTGATCGAGGGGCCACCGGGGAGCTGTTTTTT
-,TRBJ2-7,TRBV2,-,CASRGDGYEQYF,TGTGCCAGCAGAGGGGACGGTTACGAGCAGTACTTC
TRBD1,TRBJ2-7,TRBV7-2,few,CASSPGTEYYEQYF,TGTGCCAGCAGCCCTGGGACAGAGTACTACGAGCAGTACTTC
TRBD2,TRBJ2-3,TRBV7-2,-,CASRSGLATDTQYF,TGTGCCAGCAGGAGTGGACTAGCCACAGATACGCAGTATTTT
TRBD2,TRBJ2-2,TRBV19,-,CASSVLAGSTGELFF,TGTGCCAGTAGTGTGCTAGCGGGAAGCACCGGGGAGCTGTTTTTT
-,TRBJ2-3,TRBV10-3,-,CAISESKPSDTQYF,TGTGCCATCAGTGAGTCTAAGCCGTCAGATACGCAGTATTTT
-,TRBJ2-1,TRBV11-2,-,CASSLFLGNEQFF,TGTGCCAGCAGCTTGTTTTTGGGCAATGAGCAGTTCTTC
TRBD2,TRBJ2-3,TRBV19,few,CASSIRRASGRDTQYF,TGTGCCAGTAGTATTCGGCGGGCTAGCGGGCGGGATACGCAGTATTTT
-,TRBJ2-7,TRBV5-4,few,CASSSARSSYEQYF,TGTGCCAGCAGCTCGGCCCGCAGCTCCTACGAGCAGTACTTC